This T cell receptor beta chain was found in a study of cytomegalovirus exposure and HLA in healthy donors. Findings of the study overall: An analysis done earlier found most TCR beta V segments productive about 87% or about 30% of the time. With DRB1 most and HLA-C fewest, TCR association rates differed between HLA loci in a later analysis.

Turning to this clone: Its antigen is not identified.

The PCR was carried out with 60 Vbeta primers and 13 Jbeta primers. Authors' data handling: Unique TCR beta chains numbered approximately 80 million in a later analysis, with around 12 million shared. Sequencing was performed with immunoSEQ multiplex PCR; in TCRdb, only in-frame clones are kept and a portion is missing. The V and J calls and clone size were taken over from that table, and D and trimming were inferred from the DNA. This sample carries approximately 150,000 clones, roughly 80% of them seen once, and the ten largest clones take 1.3%. Germline CDR1 and CDR2: SNHLY and FYNNEI. V lost 8 bases and J lost 3, with 14 bases in between. The CDR3 contains 13 residues.

Input material: PBMCs. The receptor comes from a man aged 30-40 years in good health and CMV-seronegative. The V gene is TRBV2, the J gene TRBJ2-7; possibly TRBD2 for D (6 bases). CDR3 amino acids: CASSLGGDYEQYF. The CDR3 coding sequence is TGTGCCAGCTCGCTCGGGGGTGACTACGAGCAGTACTTC.